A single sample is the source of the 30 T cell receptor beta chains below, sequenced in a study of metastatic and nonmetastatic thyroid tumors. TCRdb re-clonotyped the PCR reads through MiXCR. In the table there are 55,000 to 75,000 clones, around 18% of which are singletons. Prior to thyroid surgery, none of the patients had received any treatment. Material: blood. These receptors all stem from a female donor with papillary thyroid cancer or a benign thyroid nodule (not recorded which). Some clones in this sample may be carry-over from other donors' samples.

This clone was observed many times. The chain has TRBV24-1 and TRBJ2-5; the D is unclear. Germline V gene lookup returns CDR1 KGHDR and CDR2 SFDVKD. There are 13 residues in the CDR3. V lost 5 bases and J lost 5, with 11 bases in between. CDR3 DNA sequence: TGTGCCACCAGTGGGGCAGCAGCCGAGACCCAGTACTTC. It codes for CATSGAAAETQYF.

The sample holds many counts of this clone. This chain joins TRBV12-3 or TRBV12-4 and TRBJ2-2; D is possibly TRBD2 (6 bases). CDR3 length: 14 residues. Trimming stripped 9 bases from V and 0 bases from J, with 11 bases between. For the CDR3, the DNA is TGTGCCAGTATCCGCGGGGCGAACACCGGGGAGCTGTTTTTT. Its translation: CASIRGANTGELFF.

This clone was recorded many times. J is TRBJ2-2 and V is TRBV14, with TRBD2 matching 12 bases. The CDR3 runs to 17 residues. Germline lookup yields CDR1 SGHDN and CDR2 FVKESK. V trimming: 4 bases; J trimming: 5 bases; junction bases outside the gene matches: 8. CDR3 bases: TGTGCCAGCAGCCCCCTAGCGGGAGGGCCGAGGACCGGGGAGCTGTTTTTT. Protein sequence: CASSPLAGGPRTGELFF.

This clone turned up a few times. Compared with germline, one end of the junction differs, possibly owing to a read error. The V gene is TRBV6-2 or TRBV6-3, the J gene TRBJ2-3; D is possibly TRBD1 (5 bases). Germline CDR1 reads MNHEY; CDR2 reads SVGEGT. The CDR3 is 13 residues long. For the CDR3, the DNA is TGTGACAGCAAGGGGCTTGGCACAGATACGCAGTATTTT. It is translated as CDSKGLGTDTQYF.

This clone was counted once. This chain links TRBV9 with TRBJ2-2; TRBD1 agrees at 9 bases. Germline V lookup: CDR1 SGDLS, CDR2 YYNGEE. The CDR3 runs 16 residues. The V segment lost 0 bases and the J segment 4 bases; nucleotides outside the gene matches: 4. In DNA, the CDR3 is TGTGCCAGCAGCGTAGGACAGGGGGGGCCCACCGGGGAGCTGTTTTTT. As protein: CASSVGQGGPTGELFF. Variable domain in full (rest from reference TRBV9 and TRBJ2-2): DSGVTQTPKHLITATGQRVTLRCSPRSGDLSVYWYQQSLDQGLQFLIQYYNGEERAKGNILERFSAQQFPDLHSELNLSSLELGDSALYFCASSVGQGGPTGELFFGEGSRLTVL.

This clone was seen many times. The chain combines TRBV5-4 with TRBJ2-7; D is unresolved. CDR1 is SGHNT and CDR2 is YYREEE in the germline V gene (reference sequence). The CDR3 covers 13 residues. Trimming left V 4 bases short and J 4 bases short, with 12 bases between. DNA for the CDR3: TGTGCCAGCAGCCCGGACGAGAGGTACGAGCAGTACTTC. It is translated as CASSPDERYEQYF.

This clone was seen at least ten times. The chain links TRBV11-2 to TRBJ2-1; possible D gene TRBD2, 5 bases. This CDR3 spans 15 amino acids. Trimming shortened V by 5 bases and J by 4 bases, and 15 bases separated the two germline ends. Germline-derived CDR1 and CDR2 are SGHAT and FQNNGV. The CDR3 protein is CASSPTRSGYNEQFF. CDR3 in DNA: TGTGCCAGCAGCCCCACCCGATCGGGATACAATGAGCAGTTCTTC.

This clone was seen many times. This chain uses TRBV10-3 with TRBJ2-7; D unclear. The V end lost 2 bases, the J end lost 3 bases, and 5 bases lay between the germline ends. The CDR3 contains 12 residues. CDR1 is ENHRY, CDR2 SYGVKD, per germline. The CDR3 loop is CAISEVSYEQYF. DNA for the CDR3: TGTGCCATCAGTGAGGTCAGCTACGAGCAGTACTTC.

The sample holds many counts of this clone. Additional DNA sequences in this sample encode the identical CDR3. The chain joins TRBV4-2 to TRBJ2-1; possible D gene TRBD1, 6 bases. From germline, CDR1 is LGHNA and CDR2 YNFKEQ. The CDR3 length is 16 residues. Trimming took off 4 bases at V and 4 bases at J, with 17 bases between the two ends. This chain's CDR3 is CASSPLRDKSYNEQFF. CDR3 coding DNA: TGTGCCAGCAGCCCACTTCGGGACAAGTCATACAATGAGCAGTTCTTC.

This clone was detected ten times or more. The CDR3 here is CASSYGGISYEQYF. The CDR3 nucleotides are TGTGCCAGCAGTTACGGGGGTATCTCCTACGAGCAGTACTTC. V and J are TRBV6-2 or TRBV6-3 and TRBJ2-7; perhaps D is TRBD1 or TRBD2 (5 bases each). The CDR3 runs to 14 residues. V was cut by 2 bases and J by 0 bases, with 8 bases left in between. Germline values: CDR1 MNHEY, CDR2 SVGEGT.

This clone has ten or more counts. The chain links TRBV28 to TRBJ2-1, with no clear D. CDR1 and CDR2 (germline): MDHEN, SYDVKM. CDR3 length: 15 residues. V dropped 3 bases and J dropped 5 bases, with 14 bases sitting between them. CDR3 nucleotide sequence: TGTGCCAGCAGTTTTCTCGGACGGTTGAACAATGAGCAGTTCTTC. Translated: CASSFLGRLNNEQFF. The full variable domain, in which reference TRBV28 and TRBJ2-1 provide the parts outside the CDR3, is DVKVTQSSRYLVKRTGEKVFLECVQDMDHENMFWYRQDPGLGLRLIYFSYDVKMKEKGDIPEGYSVSREKKERFSLILESASTNQTSMYLCASSFLGRLNNEQFFGPGTRLTVL.

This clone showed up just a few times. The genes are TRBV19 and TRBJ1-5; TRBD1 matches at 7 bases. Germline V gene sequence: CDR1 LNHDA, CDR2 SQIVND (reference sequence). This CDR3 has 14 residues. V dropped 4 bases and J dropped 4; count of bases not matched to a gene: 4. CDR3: CASSTGGRNQPQHF. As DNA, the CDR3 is TGTGCCAGTAGTACAGGGGGACGGAATCAGCCCCAGCATTTT.

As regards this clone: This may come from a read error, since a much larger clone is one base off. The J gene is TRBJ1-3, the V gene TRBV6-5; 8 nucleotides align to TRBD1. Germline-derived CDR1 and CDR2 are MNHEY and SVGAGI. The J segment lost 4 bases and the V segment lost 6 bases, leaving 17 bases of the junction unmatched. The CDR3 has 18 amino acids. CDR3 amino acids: CASSPTPGQVAPGNTIYF. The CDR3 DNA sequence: TGTGCCAGCAGCCCCACCCCGGGACAGGTGGCGCCGGGAAACACCATATATTTT.

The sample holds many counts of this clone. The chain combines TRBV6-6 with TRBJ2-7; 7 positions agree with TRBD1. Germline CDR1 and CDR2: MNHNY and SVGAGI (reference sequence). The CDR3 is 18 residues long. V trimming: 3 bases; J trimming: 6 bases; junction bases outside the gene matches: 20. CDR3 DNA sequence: TGTGCCAGCAGTTATTATACCCCAACAGGGGCGATATTGTCCGAGCAGTACTTC. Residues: CASSYYTPTGAILSEQYF.

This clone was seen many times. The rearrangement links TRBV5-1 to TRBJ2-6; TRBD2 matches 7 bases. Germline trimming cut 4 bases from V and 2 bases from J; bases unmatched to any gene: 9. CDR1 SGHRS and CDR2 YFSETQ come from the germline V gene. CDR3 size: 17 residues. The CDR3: CASSPRGGSTGANVLTF. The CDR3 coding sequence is TGCGCCAGCAGCCCCCGGGGAGGGTCCACTGGGGCCAACGTCCTGACTTTC. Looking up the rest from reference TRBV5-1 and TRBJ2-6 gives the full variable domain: KAGVTQTPRYLIKTRGQQVTLSCSPISGHRSVSWYQQTPGQGLQFLFEYFSETQRNKGNFPGRFSGRQFSNSRSEMNVSTLELGDSALYLCASSPRGGSTGANVLTFGAGSRLTVL.

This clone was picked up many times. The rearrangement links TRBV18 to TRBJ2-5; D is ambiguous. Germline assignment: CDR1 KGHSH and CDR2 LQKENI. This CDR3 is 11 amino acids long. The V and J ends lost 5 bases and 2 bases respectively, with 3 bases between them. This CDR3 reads CASSSQETQYF. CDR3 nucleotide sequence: TGTGCCAGCTCATCTCAAGAGACCCAGTACTTC.

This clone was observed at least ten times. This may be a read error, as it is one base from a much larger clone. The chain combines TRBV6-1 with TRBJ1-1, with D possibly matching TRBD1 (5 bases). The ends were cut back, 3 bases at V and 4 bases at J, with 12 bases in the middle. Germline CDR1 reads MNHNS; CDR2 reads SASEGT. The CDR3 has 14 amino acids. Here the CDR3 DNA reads TGTGCCAGCAGTGATGGCGGGGGAATCACTGAAGCTTTCTTT. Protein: CASSDGGGITEAFF.

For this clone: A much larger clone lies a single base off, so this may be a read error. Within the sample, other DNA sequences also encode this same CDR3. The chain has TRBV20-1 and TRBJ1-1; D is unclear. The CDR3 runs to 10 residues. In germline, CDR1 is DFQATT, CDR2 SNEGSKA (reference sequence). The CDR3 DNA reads TGTAGGGCCGCGGGGACTGAAGCTTTCTTT. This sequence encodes CRAAGTEAFF.

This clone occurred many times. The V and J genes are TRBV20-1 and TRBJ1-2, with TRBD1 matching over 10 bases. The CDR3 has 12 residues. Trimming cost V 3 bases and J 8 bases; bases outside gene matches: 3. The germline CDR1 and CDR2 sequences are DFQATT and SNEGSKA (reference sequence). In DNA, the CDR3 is TGCAGTGCTAGTAAGACAGGGGGCGGCTACACCTTC. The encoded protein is CSASKTGGGYTF.

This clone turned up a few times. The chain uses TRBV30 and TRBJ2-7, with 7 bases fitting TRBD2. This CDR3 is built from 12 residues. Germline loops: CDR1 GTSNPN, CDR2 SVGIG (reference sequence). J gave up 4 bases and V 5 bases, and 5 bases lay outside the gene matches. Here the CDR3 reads CAWAGEVYEQYF. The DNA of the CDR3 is TGTGCCTGGGCGGGGGAGGTGTACGAGCAGTACTTC.

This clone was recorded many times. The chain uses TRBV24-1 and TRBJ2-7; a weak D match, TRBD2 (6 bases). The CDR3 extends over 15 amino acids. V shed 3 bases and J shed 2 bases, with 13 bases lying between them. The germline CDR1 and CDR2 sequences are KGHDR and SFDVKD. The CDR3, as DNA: TGTGCCACCAGTGATCCCGGGACTGGGACCTACGAGCAGTACTTC. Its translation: CATSDPGTGTYEQYF.

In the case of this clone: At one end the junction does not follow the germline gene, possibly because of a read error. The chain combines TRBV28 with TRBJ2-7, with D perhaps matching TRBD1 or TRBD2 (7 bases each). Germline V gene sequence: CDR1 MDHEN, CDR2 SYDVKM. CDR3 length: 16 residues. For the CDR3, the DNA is TGTGCCAGCATTTTAGATTCAGGGGGGGACTCCTACGAGCAGTACTTC. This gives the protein CASILDSGGDSYEQYF.

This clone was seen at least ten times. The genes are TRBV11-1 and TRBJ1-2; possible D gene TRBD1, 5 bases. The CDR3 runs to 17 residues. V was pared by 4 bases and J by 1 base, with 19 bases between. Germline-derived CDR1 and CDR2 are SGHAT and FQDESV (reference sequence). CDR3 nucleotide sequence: TGTGCCAGCAGCTCAAGTGCGGCTGGGGGGATTAACTATGGCTACACCTTC. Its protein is CASSSSAAGGINYGYTF.

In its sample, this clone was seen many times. The chain's CDR3 is CSATDRYSNQPQHF. The DNA for the CDR3 is TGCAGTGCCACCGACAGATATAGCAATCAGCCCCAGCATTTT. The rearrangement uses TRBV20-1 and TRBJ1-5, with D possibly matching TRBD1 (5 bases). Trimming removed 6 bases from V and 0 bases from J, with 12 bases in between. The germline V gene has CDR1 DFQATT and CDR2 SNEGSKA (reference sequence). The CDR3 is 14 amino acids.

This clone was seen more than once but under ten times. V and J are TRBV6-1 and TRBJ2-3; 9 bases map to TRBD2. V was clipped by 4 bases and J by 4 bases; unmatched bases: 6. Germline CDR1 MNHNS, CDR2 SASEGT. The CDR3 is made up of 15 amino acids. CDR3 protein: CASSGGSGGADTQYF. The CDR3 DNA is TGTGCCAGCAGTGGGGGTAGCGGGGGTGCAGATACGCAGTATTTT.

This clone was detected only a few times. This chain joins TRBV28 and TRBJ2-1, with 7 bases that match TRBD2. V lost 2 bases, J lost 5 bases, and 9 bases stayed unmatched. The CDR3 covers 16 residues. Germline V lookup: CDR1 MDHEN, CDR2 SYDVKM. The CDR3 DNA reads TGTGCCAGCAGTTTAACTCTGGGCGGGGGTGACAATGAGCAGTTCTTC. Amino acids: CASSLTLGGGDNEQFF.

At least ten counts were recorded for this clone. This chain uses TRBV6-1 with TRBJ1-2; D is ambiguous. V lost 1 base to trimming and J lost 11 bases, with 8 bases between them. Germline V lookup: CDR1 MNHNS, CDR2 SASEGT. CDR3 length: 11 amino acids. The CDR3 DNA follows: TGTGCCAGCAGTGAAGTTAGGATTTACACCTTC. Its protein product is CASSEVRIYTF.

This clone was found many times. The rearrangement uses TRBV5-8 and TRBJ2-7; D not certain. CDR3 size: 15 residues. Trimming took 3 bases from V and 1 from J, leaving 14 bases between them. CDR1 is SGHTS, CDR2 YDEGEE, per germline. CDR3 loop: CASSSLQRKSYEQYF. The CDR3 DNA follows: TGTGCCAGCAGCTCTCTCCAGCGAAAGTCCTACGAGCAGTACTTC.

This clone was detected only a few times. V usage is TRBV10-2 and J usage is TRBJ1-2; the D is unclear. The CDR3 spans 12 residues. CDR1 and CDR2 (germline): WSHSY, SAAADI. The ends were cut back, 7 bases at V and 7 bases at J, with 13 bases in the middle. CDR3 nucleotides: TGCGCCAGCACGGGCCAGTTTACTGGCTACACCTTC. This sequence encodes CASTGQFTGYTF.

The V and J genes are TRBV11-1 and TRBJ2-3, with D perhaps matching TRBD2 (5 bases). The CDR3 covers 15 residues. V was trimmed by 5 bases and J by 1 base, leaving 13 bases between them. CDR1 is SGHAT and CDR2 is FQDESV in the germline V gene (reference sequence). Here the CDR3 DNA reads TGTGCCAGCAGCGTGTTGGAGGAGCGCACAGATACGCAGTATTTT. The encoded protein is CASSVLEERTDTQYF.